The rows below give T cell receptor beta chains drawn from one sample of a study of blood T cell repertoires in COVID-19. The data were produced by immunoSEQ multiplex PCR, yet TCRdb's version contains in-frame clones alone and is incomplete. The sample yields 170,000 or so clones, almost 80% seen once. Source material: PBMCs or T cells enriched from blood (not recorded which). Source of these receptors: a woman aged 45-59 years who had recovered from COVID-19. Each CDR3 is given with its conserved first and last residue. A D gene is named only where the DNA matches it firmly. Only some rows state a clone size, as once, few, many or a class for expanded clones.

J gene,D gene,clone size,V gene,CDR3 protein,CDR3 DNA
TRBJ1-1,NA,NA,TRBV27,CASSPRRGEGMNTEAFF,TGTGCCAGCAGTCCCCGTAGGGGGGAGGGGATGAACACTGAAGCTTTCTTT
TRBJ1-1,NA,NA,TRBV9,CASSAQENTEAFF,TGTGCCAGCAGCGCACAGGAAAACACTGAAGCTTTCTTT
TRBJ1-4,NA,NA,TRBV6-5,CASKRKNEKLFF,TGTGCCAGCAAGAGGAAAAATGAAAAACTGTTTTTT
TRBJ2-1,TRBD2,NA,TRBV29-1,CSVSPATSGRNNEQFF,TGCAGCGTTTCCCCAGCGACTAGCGGGAGGAACAATGAGCAGTTCTTC
TRBJ1-2,NA,NA,TRBV19,CASSTPGQGYTF,TGTGCCAGTAGTACCCCTGGCCAGGGCTACACCTTC
TRBJ2-2,NA,NA,TRBV5-1,CASSLGANTGELFF,TGCGCCAGCAGCCTGGGGGCCAACACCGGGGAGCTGTTTTTT
TRBJ2-2,TRBD1,few,TRBV28,CASSSGQGTTGELFF,TGTGCCAGCAGTTCGGGACAGGGTACGACCGGGGAGCTGTTTTTT
TRBJ2-7,NA,NA,TRBV7-9,CASSLGTVVYEQYF,TGTGCCAGCAGCTTAGGTACAGTTGTCTACGAGCAGTACTTC
TRBJ1-3,TRBD1,NA,TRBV4-3,CASSLETGPGNTIYF,TGCGCCAGCAGCCTAGAGACAGGGCCTGGAAACACCATATATTTT
TRBJ1-4,TRBD1,NA,TRBV11-2,CASSLGTVPEKLFF,TGTGCCAGCAGCCTTGGGACAGTGCCTGAAAAACTGTTTTTT
TRBJ2-7,NA,once,TRBV4-3,CASSQDSSLGSGEQYF,TGCGCCAGCAGCCAAGATTCTAGCCTAGGATCGGGTGAGCAGTACTTC
TRBJ1-2,NA,NA,TRBV5-1,CASSPTAGYHGYTF,TGCGCCAGCAGCCCCACCGCGGGGTACCATGGCTACACCTTC
TRBJ1-3,TRBD1,NA,TRBV6-5,CASSYDRAGNTIYF,TGTGCCAGCAGTTACGACAGGGCAGGAAACACCATATATTTT
TRBJ1-1,NA,NA,TRBV28,CASSSTGGNTEAFF,TGTGCCAGCAGTTCGACTGGCGGGAACACTGAAGCTTTCTTT
TRBJ2-1,NA,NA,TRBV5-4,CASSLSWEAYNEQFF,TGTGCCAGCAGCTTATCGTGGGAGGCCTACAATGAGCAGTTCTTC
TRBJ1-2,NA,NA,TRBV19,CASSIVGLLEYGYTF,TGTGCCAGTAGTATTGTGGGACTCCTTGAATATGGCTACACCTTC
TRBJ2-1,TRBD2,NA,TRBV12-3/TRBV12-4,CASSLGLARLFF,TGTGCCAGCAGTTTAGGACTAGCGAGGCTGTTCTTC
TRBJ2-1,TRBD2,NA,TRBV11-2,CASSIGLAAFEQFF,TGTGCCAGCAGCATCGGACTAGCGGCGTTTGAGCAGTTCTTC
TRBJ1-2,NA,NA,TRBV6-4,CASSEQRGAGYGYTF,TGTGCCAGCAGTGAACAAAGGGGAGCGGGGTATGGCTACACCTTC
TRBJ2-2,TRBD2,few,TRBV3-1/TRBV3-2,CASSQVQLAGNTGELFF,TGTGCCAGCAGCCAAGTTCAATTAGCGGGGAACACCGGGGAGCTGTTTTTT
TRBJ2-1,NA,NA,TRBV27,CASNSVLDEQFF,TGTGCCAGCAATTCAGTCCTAGATGAGCAGTTCTTC
TRBJ1-1,NA,NA,TRBV20-1,CSASSGTEAFF,TGCAGTGCTTCTTCGGGGACTGAAGCTTTCTTT
TRBJ2-3,NA,NA,TRBV7-9,CASSLEPGADTQYF,TGTGCCAGCAGCTTAGAACCGGGAGCAGATACGCAGTATTTT
TRBJ2-3,NA,NA,TRBV2,CASSVRTDTQYF,TGTGCCAGCAGTGTTCGGACAGATACGCAGTATTTT
TRBJ2-7,TRBD1,few,TRBV19,CASSGTGPNTGEQYF,TGTGCCAGTAGTGGGACAGGCCCAAATACGGGGGAGCAGTACTTC
TRBJ2-1,TRBD2,NA,TRBV7-3,CASSPVGSGSGEQFF,TGTGCCAGCAGCCCCGTAGGTAGCGGGAGTGGCGAGCAGTTCTTC
TRBJ2-5,NA,NA,TRBV6-5,CASSYSSETGQETQYF,TGTGCCAGCAGTTACTCGTCGGAGACTGGCCAAGAGACCCAGTACTTC
TRBJ2-1,NA,NA,TRBV12-3/TRBV12-4,CASSPSSYNEQFF,TGTGCCAGCAGTCCCAGCTCCTACAATGAGCAGTTCTTC
TRBJ2-1,TRBD2,NA,TRBV19,CASSIESSGRFFNEQFF,TGTGCCAGTAGTATAGAGAGTAGCGGGAGGTTTTTCAATGAGCAGTTCTTC
TRBJ2-5,TRBD1,NA,TRBV5-8,CASSPGQGTQETQYF,TGTGCCAGCAGCCCGGGACAGGGGACACAAGAGACCCAGTACTTC
TRBJ2-3,TRBD2,NA,TRBV28,CASTLAGGYTDTQYF,TGTGCCAGCACGCTAGCGGGAGGGTATACAGATACGCAGTATTTT
TRBJ2-1,NA,NA,TRBV3-1/TRBV3-2,CASSPIAGLGEQFF,TGTGCCAGCAGCCCAATTGCGGGTTTAGGTGAGCAGTTCTTC
TRBJ2-1,NA,once,TRBV27,CASKAQGSDEQFF,TGTGCCAGCAAAGCCCAGGGGAGCGATGAGCAGTTCTTC
TRBJ1-1,NA,once,TRBV18,CASSPGGSEAFF,TGTGCCAGCTCACCAGGGGGGTCTGAAGCTTTCTTT
TRBJ2-7,NA,NA,TRBV7-9,CASSLRTETYEQYF,TGTGCCAGCAGCTTGAGGACAGAGACCTACGAGCAGTACTTC
TRBJ2-3,NA,NA,TRBV27,CASNPKNTDTQYF,TGTGCCAGCAATCCCAAAAACACAGATACGCAGTATTTT
TRBJ2-7,TRBD1,NA,TRBV6-6,CASSYQGDRQYF,TGTGCCAGCAGTTATCAGGGGGACCGGCAGTACTTC
TRBJ2-3,TRBD1,NA,TRBV19,CASNRLGQRGDTQYF,TGTGCCAGTAACCGCCTGGGACAGCGCGGAGATACGCAGTATTTT
TRBJ2-5,TRBD1,NA,TRBV28,CASSFTGGKETQYF,TGTGCCAGCAGTTTCACAGGGGGCAAGGAGACCCAGTACTTC
TRBJ2-7,TRBD2,few,TRBV7-2,CASSLLAGAYEQYF,TGTGCCAGCAGCTTGCTAGCGGGAGCCTACGAGCAGTACTTC
TRBJ2-7,NA,NA,TRBV21-1,CASSSSTGSLEQYF,TGTGCCAGCAGCAGCTCGACAGGGTCCCTCGAGCAGTACTTC
TRBJ1-1,TRBD1,NA,TRBV6-1,CASSEAGTGGSEAFF,TGTGCCAGCAGTGAAGCGGGGACAGGGGGCTCTGAAGCTTTCTTT
TRBJ1-6,TRBD1,NA,TRBV6-2/TRBV6-3,CASSYGQGAPLHF,TGTGCCAGCAGTTACGGACAGGGGGCACCCCTCCACTTT
TRBJ1-1,TRBD1,NA,TRBV29-1,CSVEITGGAPWNTEAFF,TGCAGCGTTGAAATTACAGGGGGCGCCCCCTGGAACACTGAAGCTTTCTTT
TRBJ2-3,NA,once,TRBV19,CASSSPGYTDTQYF,TGTGCCAGTAGTTCTCCAGGTTACACAGATACGCAGTATTTT
TRBJ2-1,NA,once,TRBV18,CASSQGGPPLLSYNEQFF,TGTGCCAGCTCGCAGGGGGGCCCCCCCCTCCTCTCCTACAATGAGCAGTTCTTC
TRBJ2-7,TRBD1,NA,TRBV4-3,CASSYRQGNDEQYF,TGCGCCAGCAGCTACAGACAGGGGAACGACGAGCAGTACTTC
TRBJ2-7,TRBD1,NA,TRBV15,CATSRSRGMNEQYF,TGTGCCACCAGCAGGTCCAGGGGGATGAACGAGCAGTACTTC
TRBJ2-5,TRBD2,few,TRBV6-5,CASSPWGGETQYF,TGTGCCAGCAGCCCCTGGGGGGGGGAGACCCAGTACTTC
TRBJ2-1,TRBD2,few,TRBV5-4,CASSSPGTRGGNEQFF,TGTGCCAGCAGCAGCCCCGGGACTAGGGGAGGGAATGAGCAGTTCTTC
TRBJ1-1,NA,NA,TRBV6-5,CASSKQDTNTEAFF,TGTGCCAGCAGTAAACAGGATACGAACACTGAAGCTTTCTTT
TRBJ2-1,NA,few,TRBV6-5,CASSPSLGGEQFF,TGTGCCAGCAGCCCGAGCCTCGGCGGTGAGCAGTTCTTC
TRBJ2-1,NA,NA,TRBV5-1,CASSFLGTSSYNEQFF,TGCGCCAGCAGCTTCCTTGGGACTTCAAGCTACAATGAGCAGTTCTTC
TRBJ2-3,NA,once,TRBV5-6,CASSSKGVDTQYF,TGTGCCAGCAGCTCAAAGGGGGTAGATACGCAGTATTTT
TRBJ2-7,TRBD1,NA,TRBV27,CATSGQVDHEQYF,TGTGCCACCTCGGGACAGGTGGACCACGAGCAGTACTTC
TRBJ1-4,TRBD1,few,TRBV19,CASRVTGLDEKLFF,TGTGCCAGTAGAGTGACAGGGCTAGATGAAAAACTGTTTTTT
TRBJ1-1,TRBD1,once,TRBV7-8,CASSFRQGSPVTEAFF,TGTGCCAGCAGCTTTCGACAGGGGTCTCCCGTCACTGAAGCTTTCTTT
TRBJ2-2,TRBD1,NA,TRBV10-3,CAIRKGQGELFF,TGTGCCATCAGAAAGGGACAGGGAGAGCTGTTTTTT
TRBJ2-5,TRBD2,NA,TRBV11-2,CASSPSSGSGETQYF,TGTGCCAGCAGCCCTAGTAGCGGGAGTGGGGAGACCCAGTACTTC
TRBJ2-1,NA,once,TRBV12-5,CASGLGLEAGNEQFF,TGTGCTAGTGGTTTGGGGCTAGAGGCGGGGAATGAGCAGTTCTTC